This note documents a single TCR beta chain sequence. What it binds is unknown. At one end, the junction sequence differs from germline, possibly due to a read error. TCRbeta libraries were built with three rounds of nested PCR, modified from ARM-PCR. TCRdb re-derived calls from the multiplex PCR reads in MiXCR, one entry per CDR3 protein. The sample consists of approximately 150,000 distinct CDR3 sequences, around 60% of them appearing once. The data belong to a study of tumor and adjacent non-tumor tissue in lung cancer. Study summary: Each sample yielded approximately 4.2 million productive TCRbeta reads on average. Whole-study results and caveats: In normal lung, the top 100 clones were significantly more dominant than in tumor.

This sample's RNA came from whole unsorted tissue. Germline V gives CDR1 MNHNS, CDR2 SASEGT. The CDR3 has 16 residues. The sample consisted of lung tumor tissue. The chain has TRBV6-1 and TRBJ2-6; D uncertain. The clonotype originates from a man aged 55 to 70 with small cell lung cancer. The CDR3 is CASSEDKGSGVNVQTF. CDR3 coding DNA: TGTGCCAGCAGTGAGGATAAGGGTTCTGGGGTCAACGTCCAGACTTTC.